Listed below are T cell receptor beta chains from one sample, sequenced in a study of regulatory T cells in long-lasting Graves disease. MiXCR was run by TCRdb on the multiplex PCR reads, yielding one entry per CDR3 protein. There are roughly 560,000 distinct CDR3 sequences in the sample; approximately 12% occur only once, and roughly 8.2% lies in the top ten. In addition, the sample was reused for a study of T cells in Graves' hyperthyroidism and ophthalmopathy.

The source was peripheral blood mononuclear cells (PBMCs), collected at new diagnosis, from a patient treated with antithyroid drugs. The receptor source for this set is a young woman with Graves disease. Both conserved end residues are part of each CDR3. A D gene is named only where the DNA matches it firmly. Rows may omit the clone size; those that give it use once, few, many or a size class.

J: TRBJ2-1
size: many
D: TRBD2
V: TRBV7-9
DNA: TGTGCCAGCAGCACCGGGACTAGCGGCAATGAGCAGTTCTTC
CDR3: CASSTGTSGNEQFF

J: TRBJ1-1
size: few
D: -
V: TRBV2
DNA: TGTGCCAGCGGGCGGTCGGGGATTGAAGCTTTCTTT
CDR3: CASGRSGIEAFF

J: TRBJ2-3
size: many
D: -
V: TRBV30
DNA: TGTGCCTGGAGTTTAGGGAGCACAGATACGCAGTATTTT
CDR3: CAWSLGSTDTQYF

J: TRBJ1-2
size: -
D: -
V: TRBV20-1
DNA: TGCAGTGCTAGAACCCTTCTTGGCTACACCTTC
CDR3: CSARTLLGYTF

J: TRBJ1-2
size: -
D: -
V: TRBV24-1
DNA: TGTGCCACCAGTCAAATGGACTATGGCTACACCTTC
CDR3: CATSQMDYGYTF

J: TRBJ2-6
size: -
D: -
V: TRBV19
DNA: TGTGCCACCATGGTGGGACACGTCCTGACTTTC
CDR3: CATMVGHVLTF

J: TRBJ2-5
size: many
D: -
V: TRBV5-1
DNA: TGCGCCAGCAGCTTAGGGACACCCCAAGAGACCCAGTACTTC
CDR3: CASSLGTPQETQYF

J: TRBJ2-1
size: many
D: TRBD2
V: TRBV16
DNA: TGTGCCAGCAGCCAATCTCCTAGCGGGCTTTACAATGAGCAGTTCTTC
CDR3: CASSQSPSGLYNEQFF

J: TRBJ2-7
size: few
D: -
V: TRBV4-2
DNA: TGTGCCAGCAGCCAAGACTCGACAGGAGTCTACGAGCAGTACTTC
CDR3: CASSQDSTGVYEQYF

J: TRBJ2-7
size: medium-sized
D: -
V: TRBV11-2
DNA: TGTGCCAGCAGCTTAGGTCCCCTCTACGAGCAGTACTTC
CDR3: CASSLGPLYEQYF

J: TRBJ1-2
size: many
D: TRBD1
V: TRBV6-1
DNA: TGTGCCAGCAGTCGGACAGGGACTAACTATGGCTACACCTTC
CDR3: CASSRTGTNYGYTF

J: TRBJ1-1
size: many
D: -
V: TRBV5-1
DNA: TGCGCCAGCAGCGTCGACAGGCGTTTGGGAGCTTTCTTT
CDR3: CASSVDRRLGAFF

J: TRBJ2-1
size: many
D: TRBD2
V: TRBV29-1
DNA: TGCAGCGCCAGGGAGGGATTGGACTACAATGAGCAGTTCTTC
CDR3: CSAREGLDYNEQFF

J: TRBJ1-5
size: many
D: -
V: TRBV7-2
DNA: TGTGCCAGCAGCCCCCGTGATCAGCCCCAGCATTTT
CDR3: CASSPRDQPQHF

J: TRBJ2-1
size: many
D: -
V: TRBV28
DNA: TGTGCCAGCTTAAAACGGGGGAATGAGCAGTTCTTC
CDR3: CASLKRGNEQFF

J: TRBJ1-3
size: -
D: TRBD1
V: TRBV19
DNA: TGTGCCAGTAGCCCCGACAGGGGGCCGCTCTCTGGAAACACCATATATTTT
CDR3: CASSPDRGPLSGNTIYF

J: TRBJ2-1
size: many
D: -
V: TRBV7-2
DNA: TGTGCCAGCAGCTTAAGCGGGTTAGGGCTCAATGAGCAGTTCTTC
CDR3: CASSLSGLGLNEQFF

J: TRBJ2-7
size: many
D: TRBD1
V: TRBV18
DNA: TGTGCCAGCTCACCGCAAGGGACAGTCTACGAGCAGTACTTC
CDR3: CASSPQGTVYEQYF

J: TRBJ2-1
size: many
D: TRBD1
V: TRBV20-1
DNA: TGCAGTGCCGAAACGGACAGGAACAATGAGCAGTTCTTC
CDR3: CSAETDRNNEQFF

J: TRBJ2-2
size: many
D: -
V: TRBV2
DNA: TGTGCCAGCAGTGATCGAACTTTGGGCGGGGAGCTGTTTTTT
CDR3: CASSDRTLGGELFF

J: TRBJ2-7
size: many
D: TRBD1
V: TRBV30
DNA: TGTGCCTGGGGGACAGGGGGCGCGTACGAGCAGTACTTC
CDR3: CAWGTGGAYEQYF

J: TRBJ2-5
size: many
D: -
V: TRBV5-1
DNA: TGCGCCAGCAGCGCGCTCCTGCCGTACCAAGAGACCCAGTACTTC
CDR3: CASSALLPYQETQYF

J: TRBJ2-5
size: many
D: -
V: TRBV11-2
DNA: TGTGCCAGCAGCTCGCTTTTGTACCAAGAGACCCAGTACTTC
CDR3: CASSSLLYQETQYF

J: TRBJ2-5
size: many
D: -
V: TRBV30
DNA: TGTGCCTGGACAGGCGGCGAGACCCAGTACTTC
CDR3: CAWTGGETQYF

J: TRBJ1-2
size: once
D: -
V: TRBV28
DNA: TGTGCCAGCAGGCAGGGAAGATATGGCTACACCTTC
CDR3: CASRQGRYGYTF

J: TRBJ2-7
size: many
D: -
V: TRBV2
DNA: TGTGCCAGCACAGGGAGAGTGGACTCCTACGAGCAGTACTTC
CDR3: CASTGRVDSYEQYF

J: TRBJ2-1
size: -
D: -
V: TRBV30
DNA: TGTGCCAGTGTACAGGGAAACTCCTACAATGAGCAGTTCTTC
CDR3: CASVQGNSYNEQFF

J: TRBJ1-5
size: -
D: -
V: TRBV5-6
DNA: TGTGCCAGCAGCTTGGGCTCCTCTTATCAGCCCCAGCATTTT
CDR3: CASSLGSSYQPQHF

J: TRBJ1-2
size: few
D: -
V: TRBV29-1
DNA: TGCAGCGTTGGGGGACCCACCGGGGGCTACACCTTC
CDR3: CSVGGPTGGYTF

J: TRBJ2-7
size: many
D: -
V: TRBV20-1
DNA: TGCAGTGCTCGGACAGTCTCCTACGAGCAGTACTTC
CDR3: CSARTVSYEQYF

J: TRBJ2-7
size: many
D: TRBD2
V: TRBV4-3
DNA: TGCGCCAGCAGCCAAGGGGAGGGCGAGGGCTACGAGCAGTACTTC
CDR3: CASSQGEGEGYEQYF

J: TRBJ2-4
size: few
D: -
V: TRBV9
DNA: TGTGCCAGCAGCGCCCCTCAGGGAGGTGGGAACATTCAGTACTTC
CDR3: CASSAPQGGGNIQYF

J: TRBJ1-6
size: many
D: -
V: TRBV28
DNA: TGTGCCAGCAGTTTAATAGGGACTTCACCCCTCCACTTT
CDR3: CASSLIGTSPLHF

J: TRBJ2-3
size: many
D: -
V: TRBV11-2
DNA: TGTGCCAGCAGCTTAGTCCGGAACTTGGATACGCAGTATTTT
CDR3: CASSLVRNLDTQYF

J: TRBJ2-2
size: many
D: -
V: TRBV27
DNA: TGTGCCAGCAGTCCAGACTTGAGAGTCCCCGGGGAGCTGTTTTTT
CDR3: CASSPDLRVPGELFF

J: TRBJ2-3
size: -
D: TRBD2
V: TRBV4-2
DNA: TGTGCCAGCAGCCAAGTGGGCGGCGGGAGGGCCCTCGGAGATACGCAGTATTTT
CDR3: CASSQVGGGRALGDTQYF

J: TRBJ2-7
size: -
D: TRBD1
V: TRBV30
DNA: TGTGCCTGGAGCAAAGGACAGGGGCTCGAGCAGTGCTTC
CDR3: CAWSKGQGLEQCF

J: TRBJ1-1
size: many
D: -
V: TRBV7-3
DNA: TGTGCCAGCAGCTTAATTGGTACAGCCACTGAAGCTTTCTTT
CDR3: CASSLIGTATEAFF

J: TRBJ1-2
size: many
D: -
V: TRBV10-3
DNA: TGTGCCATCAGTGAGTCTTGGCCAGGGAGGGAGAATAACTATGGCTACACCTTC
CDR3: CAISESWPGRENNYGYTF

J: TRBJ2-5
size: many
D: -
V: TRBV6-2/TRBV6-3
DNA: TGTGCCAGCAGTTACTACAGCGAGGAGACCCAGTACTTC
CDR3: CASSYYSEETQYF

J: TRBJ2-1
size: -
D: -
V: TRBV7-9
DNA: TGTGCCAGCAGCTCCCGATCTTTAGCCGGACAGTCTTCACAGCGAAGCTCCTACAATGAGCAGTTCTTC
CDR3: CASSSRSLAGQSSQRSSYNEQFF

J: TRBJ2-1
size: -
D: -
V: TRBV6-1
DNA: TGTGCCAGCACCTACCCTTTCCCGGGGTTAAATGAGCAGTTCTTC
CDR3: CASTYPFPGLNEQFF

J: TRBJ2-1
size: few
D: TRBD2
V: TRBV14
DNA: TGTGCCAGCGCAGCCAGGGTTTCAGCGGGAGCTTATCATGAGCAGTTCTTC
CDR3: CASAARVSAGAYHEQFF

J: TRBJ2-2
size: many
D: TRBD1
V: TRBV5-5
DNA: TGTGCCAGCAGCGTGACAGGGGTGGAGCTGTTTTTT
CDR3: CASSVTGVELFF

J: TRBJ2-7
size: -
D: -
V: TRBV20-1
DNA: TGCAGTGCTAGAGACCCTAGACAGGTAGTCGAGCAGTACTTC
CDR3: CSARDPRQVVEQYF

J: TRBJ2-5
size: many
D: -
V: TRBV11-2
DNA: TGTGCCAGCAGCTTAGGTGTCGTAAAACAAGAGACCCAGTACTTC
CDR3: CASSLGVVKQETQYF

J: TRBJ2-3
size: many
D: -
V: TRBV20-1
DNA: TGCAGCCAAACGGGGTTTAGCACAGATACGCAGTATTTT
CDR3: CSQTGFSTDTQYF

J: TRBJ1-1
size: many
D: TRBD1
V: TRBV28
DNA: TGTGCCAGTACGGACAGGGCCCCCACTGAAGCTTTCTTT
CDR3: CASTDRAPTEAFF

J: TRBJ2-3
size: many
D: TRBD1
V: TRBV6-5
DNA: TGTGCCAGCAGTTACTCCGGGACAGGGACAGATACGCAGTATTTT
CDR3: CASSYSGTGTDTQYF

J: TRBJ2-7
size: many
D: TRBD2
V: TRBV11-2
DNA: TGTGCCAGCAGCTTTAGCGGGTCTTACGCTTACGAGCAGTACTTC
CDR3: CASSFSGSYAYEQYF

J: TRBJ2-5
size: many
D: TRBD1
V: TRBV18
DNA: TGTGCCAGCAGTCCCGGACAGGGACGAGAGACCCAGTACTTC
CDR3: CASSPGQGRETQYF

J: TRBJ1-2
size: many
D: TRBD1
V: TRBV9
DNA: TGTGCCAGCAGCGGGACAGGGGGCAGAAGAAACTATGGCTACACCTTC
CDR3: CASSGTGGRRNYGYTF

J: TRBJ2-7
size: few
D: -
V: TRBV4-2
DNA: TGTGCCAGCAGCCCGGGGCTAGGCAAGCAGTACTTC
CDR3: CASSPGLGKQYF

J: TRBJ2-1
size: many
D: TRBD2
V: TRBV2
DNA: TGTGCCAGCAGTTCGATAGGGAGGGCCGGGAATGAGCAGTTCTTC
CDR3: CASSSIGRAGNEQFF

J: TRBJ2-7
size: few
D: TRBD2
V: TRBV5-1
DNA: TGTGCCAGCAGCTCGACTAGCGGGAACTACGAGCAGTACTTC
CDR3: CASSSTSGNYEQYF

J: TRBJ2-1
size: many
D: TRBD2
V: TRBV10-3
DNA: TGTGCCATCAGGGGAGGGACTAGTGGCTCCTACAATGAGCAGTTCTTC
CDR3: CAIRGGTSGSYNEQFF

J: TRBJ1-5
size: many
D: -
V: TRBV20-1
DNA: TGCAGTGCTAGAGATCTAACCACTAATCAGCCCCAGCATTTT
CDR3: CSARDLTTNQPQHF

J: TRBJ1-1
size: many
D: -
V: TRBV11-2
DNA: TGTGCCAGCAGCTTGCAGAGATCGGGCACTGAAGCTTTCTTT
CDR3: CASSLQRSGTEAFF

J: TRBJ2-2
size: many
D: TRBD2
V: TRBV20-1
DNA: TGCAGTGCTAGAGAGGGTAGCGGGAGGGGTAACACCGGGGAGCTGTTTTTT
CDR3: CSAREGSGRGNTGELFF

J: TRBJ2-3
size: many
D: TRBD2
V: TRBV27
DNA: TGTGCCAGCAGTTTACTAGCGGGTGCTACTTTAAATACGCAGTATTTT
CDR3: CASSLLAGATLNTQYF